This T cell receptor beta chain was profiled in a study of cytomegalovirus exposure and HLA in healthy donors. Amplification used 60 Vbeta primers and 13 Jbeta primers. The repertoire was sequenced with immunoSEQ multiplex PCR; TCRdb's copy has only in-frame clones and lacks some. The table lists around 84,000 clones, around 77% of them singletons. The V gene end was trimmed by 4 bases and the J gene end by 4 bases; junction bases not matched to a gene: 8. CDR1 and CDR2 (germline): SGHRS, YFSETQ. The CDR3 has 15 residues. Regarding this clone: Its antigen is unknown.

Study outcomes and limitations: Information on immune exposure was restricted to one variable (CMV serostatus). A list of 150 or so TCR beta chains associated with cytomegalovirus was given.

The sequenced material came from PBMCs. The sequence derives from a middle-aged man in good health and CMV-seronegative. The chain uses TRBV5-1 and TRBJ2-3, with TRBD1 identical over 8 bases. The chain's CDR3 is CASSKGQAGADTQYF. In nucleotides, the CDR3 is TGCGCCAGCAGCAAGGGACAGGCGGGCGCAGATACGCAGTATTTT.